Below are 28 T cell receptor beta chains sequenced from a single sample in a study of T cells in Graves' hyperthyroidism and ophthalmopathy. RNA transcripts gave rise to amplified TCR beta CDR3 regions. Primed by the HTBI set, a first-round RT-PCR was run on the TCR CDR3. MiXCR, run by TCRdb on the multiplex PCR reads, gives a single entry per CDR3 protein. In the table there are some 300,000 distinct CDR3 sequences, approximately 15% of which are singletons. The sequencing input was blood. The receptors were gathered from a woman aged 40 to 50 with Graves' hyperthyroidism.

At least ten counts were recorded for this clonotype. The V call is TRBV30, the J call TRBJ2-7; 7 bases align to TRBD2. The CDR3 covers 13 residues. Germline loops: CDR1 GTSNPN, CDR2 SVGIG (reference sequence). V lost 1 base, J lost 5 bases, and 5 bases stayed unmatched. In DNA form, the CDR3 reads TGTGCCTGGAGTGGACTAGCAGTCCACGAGCAGTACTTC. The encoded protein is CAWSGLAVHEQYF. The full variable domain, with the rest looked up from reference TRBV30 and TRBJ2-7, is SQTIHQWPATLVQPVGSPLSLECTVEGTSNPNLYWYRQAAGRGLQLLFYSVGIGQISSEVPQNLSASRPQDRQFILSSKKLLLSDSGFYLCAWSGLAVHEQYFGPGTRLTVT.

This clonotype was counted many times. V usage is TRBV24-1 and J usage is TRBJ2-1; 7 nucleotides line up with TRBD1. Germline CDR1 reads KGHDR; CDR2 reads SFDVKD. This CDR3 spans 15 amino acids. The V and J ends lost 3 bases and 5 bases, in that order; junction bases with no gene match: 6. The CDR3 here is CATSDPTGDHNEQFF. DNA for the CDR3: TGTGCCACCAGTGATCCTACAGGGGACCACAATGAGCAGTTCTTC.

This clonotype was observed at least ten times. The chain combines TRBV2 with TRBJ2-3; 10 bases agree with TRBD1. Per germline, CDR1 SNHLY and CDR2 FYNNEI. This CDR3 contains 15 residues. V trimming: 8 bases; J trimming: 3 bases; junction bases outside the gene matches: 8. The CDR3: CASGGQGRWTDTQYF. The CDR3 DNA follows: TGTGCCAGCGGGGGACAGGGGCGTTGGACAGATACGCAGTATTTT. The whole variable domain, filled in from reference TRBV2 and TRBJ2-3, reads EPEVTQTPSHQVTQMGQEVILRCVPISNHLYFYWYRQILGQKVEFLVSFYNNEISEKSEIFDDQFSVERPDGSNFTLKIRSTKLEDSAMYFCASGGQGRWTDTQYFGPGTRLTVL.

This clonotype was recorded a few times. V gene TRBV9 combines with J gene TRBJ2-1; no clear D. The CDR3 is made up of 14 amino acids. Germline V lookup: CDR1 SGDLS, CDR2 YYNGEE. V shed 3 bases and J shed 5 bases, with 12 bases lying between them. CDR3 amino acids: CASSAWLGNNEQFF. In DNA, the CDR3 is TGTGCCAGCAGCGCCTGGTTGGGTAACAATGAGCAGTTCTTC.

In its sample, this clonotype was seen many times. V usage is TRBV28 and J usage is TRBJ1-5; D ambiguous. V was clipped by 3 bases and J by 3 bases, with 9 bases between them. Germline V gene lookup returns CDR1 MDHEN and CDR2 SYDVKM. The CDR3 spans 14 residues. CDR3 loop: CASSLRQDNQPQHF. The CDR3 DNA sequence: TGTGCCAGCAGTTTGCGCCAAGACAATCAGCCCCAGCATTTT. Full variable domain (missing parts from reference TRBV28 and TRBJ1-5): DVKVTQSSRYLVKRTGEKVFLECVQDMDHENMFWYRQDPGLGLRLIYFSYDVKMKEKGDIPEGYSVSREKKERFSLILESASTNQTSMYLCASSLRQDNQPQHFGDGTRLSIL.

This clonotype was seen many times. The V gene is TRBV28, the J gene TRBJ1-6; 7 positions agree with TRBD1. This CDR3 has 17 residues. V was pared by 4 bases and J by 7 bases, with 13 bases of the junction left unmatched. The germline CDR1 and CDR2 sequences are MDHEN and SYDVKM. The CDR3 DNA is TGTGCCAGCAGTTATAAACCTTTACCAGGGGGGAATTCACCCCTCCACTTT. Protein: CASSYKPLPGGNSPLHF.

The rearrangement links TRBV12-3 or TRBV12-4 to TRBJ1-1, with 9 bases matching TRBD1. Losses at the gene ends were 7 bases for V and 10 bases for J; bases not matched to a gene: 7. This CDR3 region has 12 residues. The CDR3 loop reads CASTQGQGTAFF. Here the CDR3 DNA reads TGTGCCAGCACCCAGGGACAGGGTACAGCTTTCTTT.

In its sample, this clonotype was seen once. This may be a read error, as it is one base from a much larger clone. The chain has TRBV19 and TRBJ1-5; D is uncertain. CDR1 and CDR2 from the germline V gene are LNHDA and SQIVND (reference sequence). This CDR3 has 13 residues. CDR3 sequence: CASGLGSNQPRHF. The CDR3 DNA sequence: TGTGCCAGTGGGCTGGGTAGCAATCAGCCCCGGCATTTT.

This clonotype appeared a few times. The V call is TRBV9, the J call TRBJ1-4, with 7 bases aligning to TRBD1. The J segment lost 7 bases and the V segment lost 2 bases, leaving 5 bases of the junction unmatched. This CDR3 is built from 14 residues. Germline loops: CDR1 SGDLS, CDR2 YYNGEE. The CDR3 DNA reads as TGTGCCAGCAGCGTTCCAGGGGGAAGTGAAAAACTGTTTTTT. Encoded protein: CASSVPGGSEKLFF. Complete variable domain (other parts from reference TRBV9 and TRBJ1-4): DSGVTQTPKHLITATGQRVTLRCSPRSGDLSVYWYQQSLDQGLQFLIQYYNGEERAKGNILERFSAQQFPDLHSELNLSSLELGDSALYFCASSVPGGSEKLFFGSGTQLSVL.

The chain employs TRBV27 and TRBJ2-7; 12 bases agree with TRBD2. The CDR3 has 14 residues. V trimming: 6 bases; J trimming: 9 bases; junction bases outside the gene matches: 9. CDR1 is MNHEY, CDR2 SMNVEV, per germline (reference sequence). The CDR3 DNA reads TGTGCCAGCAGCTTACTAGCGGGGGGTCGGGGGCAGTACTTC. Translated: CASSLLAGGRGQYF.

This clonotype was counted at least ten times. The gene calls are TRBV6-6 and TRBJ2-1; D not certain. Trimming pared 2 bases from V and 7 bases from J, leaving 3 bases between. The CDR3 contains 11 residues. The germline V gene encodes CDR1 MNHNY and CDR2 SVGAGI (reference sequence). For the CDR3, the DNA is TGTGCCAGCAGTTACATGAATGAGCAGTTCTTC. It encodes CASSYMNEQFF.

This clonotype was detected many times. CDR3: CASSLNFYRAASNQPQHF. CDR3 in DNA: TGTGCCAGCAGCTTAAATTTCTATCGGGCAGCCTCCAATCAGCCCCAGCATTTT. This chain joins TRBV7-2 and TRBJ1-5; D gene unclear. The V end was cut by 2 bases, the J end by 3 bases, with 20 bases between. This CDR3 has 18 amino acids. Germline CDR1 and CDR2: SGHTA and FQGNSA. Together with reference TRBV7-2 and TRBJ1-5, the CDR3 gives the full variable domain: GAGVSQSPSNKVTEKGKDVELRCDPISGHTALYWYRQSLGQGLEFLIYFQGNSAPDKSGLPSDRFSAERTGGSVSTLTIQRTQQEDSAVYLCASSLNFYRAASNQPQHFGDGTRLSIL.

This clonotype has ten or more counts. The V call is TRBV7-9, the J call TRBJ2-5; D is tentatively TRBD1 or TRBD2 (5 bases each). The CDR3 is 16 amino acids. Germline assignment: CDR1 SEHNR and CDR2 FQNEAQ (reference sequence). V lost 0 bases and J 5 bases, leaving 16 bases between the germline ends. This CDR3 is CASSLAGTVPGETQYF. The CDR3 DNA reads TGTGCCAGCAGCTTAGCGGGGACCGTCCCCGGGGAGACCCAGTACTTC. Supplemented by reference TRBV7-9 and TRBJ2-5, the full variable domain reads DTGVSQNPRHKITKRGQNVTFRCDPISEHNRLYWYRQTLGQGPEFLTYFQNEAQLEKSRLLSDRFSAERPKGSFSTLEIQRTEQGDSAMYLCASSLAGTVPGETQYFGPGTRLLVL.

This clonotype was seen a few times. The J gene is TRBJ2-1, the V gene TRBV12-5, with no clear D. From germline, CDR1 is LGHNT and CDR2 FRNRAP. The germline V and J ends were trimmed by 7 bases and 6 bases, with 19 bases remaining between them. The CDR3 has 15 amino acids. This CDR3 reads CASAPQRVGVNEQFF. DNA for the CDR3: TGTGCTAGTGCCCCACAACGTGTAGGAGTCAATGAGCAGTTCTTC.

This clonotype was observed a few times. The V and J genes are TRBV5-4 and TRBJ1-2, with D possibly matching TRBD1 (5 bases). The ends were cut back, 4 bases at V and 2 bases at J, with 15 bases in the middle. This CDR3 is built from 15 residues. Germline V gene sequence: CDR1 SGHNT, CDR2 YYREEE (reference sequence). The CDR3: CASSHAGTGNYGYTF. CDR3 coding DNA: TGTGCCAGCAGCCATGCCGGGACGGGGAACTATGGCTACACCTTC.

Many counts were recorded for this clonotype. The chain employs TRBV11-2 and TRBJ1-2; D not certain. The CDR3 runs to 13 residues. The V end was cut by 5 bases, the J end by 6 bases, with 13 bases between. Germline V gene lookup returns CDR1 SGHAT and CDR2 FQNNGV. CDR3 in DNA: TGTGCCAGCAGCCATACAGTGACTGATGGCTACACCTTC. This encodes CASSHTVTDGYTF.

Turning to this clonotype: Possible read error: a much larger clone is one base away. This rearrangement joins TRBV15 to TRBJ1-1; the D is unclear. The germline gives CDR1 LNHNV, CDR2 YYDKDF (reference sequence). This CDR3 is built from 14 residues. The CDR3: CATSREIGNTEALF. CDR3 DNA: TGTGCCACCAGCAGGGAGATCGGGAACACTGAAGCTCTCTTT.

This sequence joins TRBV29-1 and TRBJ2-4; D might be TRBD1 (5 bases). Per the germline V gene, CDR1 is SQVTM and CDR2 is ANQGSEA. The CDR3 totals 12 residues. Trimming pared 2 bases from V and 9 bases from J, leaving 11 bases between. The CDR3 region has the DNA TGCAGCGTTGAACAGGGTTCTGCCATTCAGTACTTC. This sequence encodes CSVEQGSAIQYF.

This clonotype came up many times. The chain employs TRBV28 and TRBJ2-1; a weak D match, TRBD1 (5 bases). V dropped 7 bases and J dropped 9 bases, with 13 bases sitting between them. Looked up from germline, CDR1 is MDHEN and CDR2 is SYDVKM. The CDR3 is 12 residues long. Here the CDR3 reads CASNWGKSEQFF. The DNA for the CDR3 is TGTGCCAGCAATTGGGGCAAATCTGAGCAGTTCTTC.

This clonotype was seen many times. The CDR3 DNA follows: TGTGCCAGCAGTTACTCTGGGACTAGTGAGACCCAGTACTTC. It specifies CASSYSGTSETQYF. The chain is built from TRBV6-5 and TRBJ2-5; 8 positions agree with TRBD2. Germline CDR1 reads MNHEY; CDR2 reads SVGAGI. V gave up 0 bases and J gave up 5 bases; unmatched junction bases: 2. There are 14 residues in the CDR3.

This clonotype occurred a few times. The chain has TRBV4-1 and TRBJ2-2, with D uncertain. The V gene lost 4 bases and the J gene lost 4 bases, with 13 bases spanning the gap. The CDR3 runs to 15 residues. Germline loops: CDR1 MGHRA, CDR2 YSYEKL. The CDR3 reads CASSRTTPGTGELFF. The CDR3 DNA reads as TGCGCCAGCAGCCGCACGACCCCAGGCACCGGGGAGCTGTTTTTT.

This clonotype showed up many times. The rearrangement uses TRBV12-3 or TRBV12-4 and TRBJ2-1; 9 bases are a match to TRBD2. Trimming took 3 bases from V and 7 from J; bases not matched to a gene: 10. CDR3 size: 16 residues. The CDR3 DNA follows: TGTGCCAGCAGTTTTACCTTAGCGGGAGAAGCTAATGAGCAGTTCTTC. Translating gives CASSFTLAGEANEQFF.

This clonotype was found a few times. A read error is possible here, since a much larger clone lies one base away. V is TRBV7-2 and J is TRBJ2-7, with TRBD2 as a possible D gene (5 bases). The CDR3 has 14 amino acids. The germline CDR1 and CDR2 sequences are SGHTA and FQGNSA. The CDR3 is CASSPQRSSYEQCF. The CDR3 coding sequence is TGTGCCAGCAGTCCACAGCGGAGCTCCTACGAGCAGTGCTTC.

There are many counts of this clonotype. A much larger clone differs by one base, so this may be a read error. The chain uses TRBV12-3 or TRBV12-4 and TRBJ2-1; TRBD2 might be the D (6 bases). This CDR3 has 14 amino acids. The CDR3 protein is CASRPGTGHNKQFF. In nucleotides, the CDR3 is TGTGCCAGCAGACCCGGGACTGGTCACAATAAGCAGTTCTTC.

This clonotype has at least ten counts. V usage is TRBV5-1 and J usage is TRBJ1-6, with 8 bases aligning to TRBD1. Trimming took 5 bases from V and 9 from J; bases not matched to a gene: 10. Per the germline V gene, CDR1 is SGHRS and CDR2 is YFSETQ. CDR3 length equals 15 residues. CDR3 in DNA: TGCGCCAGCAGACTCCGGGACAGGAACGGTTCACCCCTCCACTTT. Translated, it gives CASRLRDRNGSPLHF.

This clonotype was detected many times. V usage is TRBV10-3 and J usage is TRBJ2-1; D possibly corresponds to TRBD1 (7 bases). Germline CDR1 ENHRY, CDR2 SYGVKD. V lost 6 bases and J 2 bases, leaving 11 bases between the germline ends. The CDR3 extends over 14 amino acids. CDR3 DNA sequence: TGTGCCATCAGGCCAGGGGGGACCTACAATGAGCAGTTCTTC. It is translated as CAIRPGGTYNEQFF.

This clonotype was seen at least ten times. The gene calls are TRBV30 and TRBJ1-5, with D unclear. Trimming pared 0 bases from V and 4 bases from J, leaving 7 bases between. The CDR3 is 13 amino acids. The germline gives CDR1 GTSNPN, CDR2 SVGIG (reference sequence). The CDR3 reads CAWSVGGNQPQHF. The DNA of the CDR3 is TGTGCCTGGAGTGTAGGTGGGAATCAGCCCCAGCATTTT.

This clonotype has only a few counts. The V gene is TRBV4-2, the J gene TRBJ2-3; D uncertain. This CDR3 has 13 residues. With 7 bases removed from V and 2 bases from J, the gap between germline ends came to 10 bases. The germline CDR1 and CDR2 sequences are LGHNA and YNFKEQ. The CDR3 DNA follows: TGTGCCAGCACTCTTACTTCCACAGATACGCAGTATTTT. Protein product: CASTLTSTDTQYF.